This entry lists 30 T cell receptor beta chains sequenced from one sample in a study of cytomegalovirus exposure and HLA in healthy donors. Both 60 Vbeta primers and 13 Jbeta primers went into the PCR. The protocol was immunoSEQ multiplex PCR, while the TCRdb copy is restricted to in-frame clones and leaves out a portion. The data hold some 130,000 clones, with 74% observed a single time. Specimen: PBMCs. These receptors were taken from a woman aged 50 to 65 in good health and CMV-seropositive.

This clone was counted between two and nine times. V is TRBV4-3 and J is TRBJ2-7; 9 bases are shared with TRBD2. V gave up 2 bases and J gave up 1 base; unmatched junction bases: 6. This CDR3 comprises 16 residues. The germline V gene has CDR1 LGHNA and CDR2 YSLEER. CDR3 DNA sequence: TGCGCCAGCAGCCAACGACCTAGCGGGGAGTCCTACGAGCAGTACTTC. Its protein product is CASSQRPSGESYEQYF.

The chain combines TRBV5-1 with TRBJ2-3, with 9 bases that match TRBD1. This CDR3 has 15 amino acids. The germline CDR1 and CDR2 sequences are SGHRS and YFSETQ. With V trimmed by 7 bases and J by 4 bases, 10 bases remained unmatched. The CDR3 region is CASLLRDREADTQYF. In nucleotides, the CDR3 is TGCGCCAGCCTACTCCGGGACAGGGAAGCAGATACGCAGTATTTT.

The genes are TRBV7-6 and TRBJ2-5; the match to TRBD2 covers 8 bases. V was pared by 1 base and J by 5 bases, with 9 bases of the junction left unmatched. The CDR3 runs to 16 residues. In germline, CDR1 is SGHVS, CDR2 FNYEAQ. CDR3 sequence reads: CASSLVPGGEAETQYF. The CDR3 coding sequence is TGTGCCAGCAGCTTAGTCCCGGGGGGGGAGGCGGAGACCCAGTACTTC.

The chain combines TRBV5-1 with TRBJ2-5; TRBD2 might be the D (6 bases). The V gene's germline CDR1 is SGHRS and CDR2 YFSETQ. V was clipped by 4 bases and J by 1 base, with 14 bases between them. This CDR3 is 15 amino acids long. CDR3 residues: CASSPGDLGQETQYF. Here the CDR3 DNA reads TGCGCCAGCAGCCCGGGGGACTTGGGCCAAGAGACCCAGTACTTC.

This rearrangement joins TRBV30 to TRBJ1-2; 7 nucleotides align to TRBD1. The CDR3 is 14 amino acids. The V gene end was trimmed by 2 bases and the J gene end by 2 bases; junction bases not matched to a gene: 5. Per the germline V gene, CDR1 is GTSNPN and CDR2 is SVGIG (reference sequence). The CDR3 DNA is TGTGCCTGGAGTCGAAGGGGGCCCAACTATGGCTACACCTTC. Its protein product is CAWSRRGPNYGYTF.

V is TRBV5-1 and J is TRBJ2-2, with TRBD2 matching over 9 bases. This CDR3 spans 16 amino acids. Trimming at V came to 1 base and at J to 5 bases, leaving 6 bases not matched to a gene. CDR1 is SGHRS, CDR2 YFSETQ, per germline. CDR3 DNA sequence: TGCGCCAGCAGCTTGTGGGGTCTAGCGGGGACCGGGGAGCTGTTTTTT. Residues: CASSLWGLAGTGELFF.

CDR3 nucleotide sequence: TGTGCCAGCAAGGGGCGTCAATCTAGCAATCAGCCCCAGCATTTT. Translated, it gives CASKGRQSSNQPQHF. The chain has TRBV2 and TRBJ1-5, with D possibly TRBD1 on 5 matching bases. The V end was cut by 7 bases, the J end by 0 bases, with 13 bases between. CDR1 is SNHLY, CDR2 FYNNEI, per germline. The CDR3 runs 15 residues.

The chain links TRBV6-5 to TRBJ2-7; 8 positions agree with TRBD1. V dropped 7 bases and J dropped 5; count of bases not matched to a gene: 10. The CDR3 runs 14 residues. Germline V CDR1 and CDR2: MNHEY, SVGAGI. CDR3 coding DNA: TGTGCCAGCACCCGACAGGGGCCTTTAGACGAGCAGTACTTC. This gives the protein CASTRQGPLDEQYF.

The chain's CDR3 is CASSPSPAVNYGYTF. CDR3 DNA: TGTGCCAGCAGTCCTTCCCCGGCGGTCAACTATGGCTACACCTTC. J is TRBJ1-2 and V is TRBV6-5; no clear D. Trimming removed 5 bases from V and 2 bases from J, with 15 bases in between. Germline V CDR1 and CDR2: MNHEY, SVGAGI. The CDR3 extends over 15 amino acids.

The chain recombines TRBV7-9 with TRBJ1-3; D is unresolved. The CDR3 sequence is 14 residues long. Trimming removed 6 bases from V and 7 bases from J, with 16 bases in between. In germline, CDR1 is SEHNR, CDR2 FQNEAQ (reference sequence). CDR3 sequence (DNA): TGTGCCAGCAGTCCCTCCGTGAATCAGAACACCATATATTTT. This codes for CASSPSVNQNTIYF.

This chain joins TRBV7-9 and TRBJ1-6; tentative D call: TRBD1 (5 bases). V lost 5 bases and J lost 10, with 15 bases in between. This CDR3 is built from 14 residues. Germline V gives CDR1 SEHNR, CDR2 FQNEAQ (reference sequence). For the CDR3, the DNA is TGTGCCAGCAGCGGGGCCCGGGGGAGCTCACCCCTCCACTTT. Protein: CASSGARGSSPLHF.

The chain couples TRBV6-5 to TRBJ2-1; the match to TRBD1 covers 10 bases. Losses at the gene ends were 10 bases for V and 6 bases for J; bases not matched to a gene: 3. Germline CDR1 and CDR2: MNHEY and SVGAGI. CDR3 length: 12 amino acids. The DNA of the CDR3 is TGTGCCACCCGGACAGGGGGCAATGAGCAGTTCTTC. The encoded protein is CATRTGGNEQFF.

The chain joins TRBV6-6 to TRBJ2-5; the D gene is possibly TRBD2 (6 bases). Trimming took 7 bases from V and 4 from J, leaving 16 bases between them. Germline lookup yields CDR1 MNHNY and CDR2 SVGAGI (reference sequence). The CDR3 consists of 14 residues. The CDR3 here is CASTYGGPVETQYF. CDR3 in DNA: TGTGCCAGCACCTACGGGGGACCAGTAGAGACCCAGTACTTC.

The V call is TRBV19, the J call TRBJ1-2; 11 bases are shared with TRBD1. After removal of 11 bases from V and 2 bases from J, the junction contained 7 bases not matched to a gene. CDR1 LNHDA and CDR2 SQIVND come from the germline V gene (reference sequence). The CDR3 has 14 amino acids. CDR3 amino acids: CASWDRGLNYGYTF. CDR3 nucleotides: TGTGCCTCCTGGGACAGGGGGTTGAACTATGGCTACACCTTC. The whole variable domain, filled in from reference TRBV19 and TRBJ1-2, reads DGGITQSPKYLFRKEGQNVTLSCEQNLNHDAMYWYRQDPGQGLRLIYYSQIVNDFQKGDIAEGYSVSREKKESFPLTVTSAQKNPTAFYLCASWDRGLNYGYTFGSGTRLTVV.

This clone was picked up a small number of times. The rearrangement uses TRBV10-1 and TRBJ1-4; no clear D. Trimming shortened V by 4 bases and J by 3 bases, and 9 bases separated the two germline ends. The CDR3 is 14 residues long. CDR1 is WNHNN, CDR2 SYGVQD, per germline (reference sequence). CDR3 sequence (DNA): TGCGCCAGCAGTGTTCCGTGGCCTAATGAAAAACTGTTTTTT. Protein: CASSVPWPNEKLFF.

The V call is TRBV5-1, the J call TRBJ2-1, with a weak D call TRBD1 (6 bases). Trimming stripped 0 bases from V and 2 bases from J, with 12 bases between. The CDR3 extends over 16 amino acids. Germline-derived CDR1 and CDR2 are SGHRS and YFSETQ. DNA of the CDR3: TGCGCCAGCAGCTTGGCCGGGGACAAGGCCTACAATGAGCAGTTCTTC. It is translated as CASSLAGDKAYNEQFF.

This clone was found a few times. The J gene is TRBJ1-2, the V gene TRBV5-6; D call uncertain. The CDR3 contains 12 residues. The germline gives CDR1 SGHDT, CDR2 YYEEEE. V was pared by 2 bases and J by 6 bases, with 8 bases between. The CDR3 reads CASSFGVDGYTF. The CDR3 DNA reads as TGTGCCAGCAGCTTTGGAGTCGATGGCTACACCTTC. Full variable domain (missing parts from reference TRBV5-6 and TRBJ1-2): DAGVTQSPTHLIKTRGQQVTLRCSPKSGHDTVSWYQQALGQGPQFIFQYYEEEERQRGNFPDRFSGHQFPNYSSELNVNALLLGDSALYLCASSFGVDGYTFGSGTRLTVV.

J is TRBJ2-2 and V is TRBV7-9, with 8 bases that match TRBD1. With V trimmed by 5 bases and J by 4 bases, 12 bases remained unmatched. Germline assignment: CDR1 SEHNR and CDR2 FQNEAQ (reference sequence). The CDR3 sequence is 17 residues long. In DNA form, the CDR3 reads TGTGCCAGCAGCCAACGACCGGGACAGGCCATCACCGGGGAGCTGTTTTTT. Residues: CASSQRPGQAITGELFF.

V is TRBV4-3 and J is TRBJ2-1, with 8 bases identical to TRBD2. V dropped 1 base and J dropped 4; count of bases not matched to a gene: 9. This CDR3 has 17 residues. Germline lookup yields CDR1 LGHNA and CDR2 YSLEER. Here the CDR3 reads CASSQGGSGAPYNEQFF. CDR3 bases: TGCGCCAGCAGCCAAGGGGGTAGCGGGGCCCCTTACAATGAGCAGTTCTTC.

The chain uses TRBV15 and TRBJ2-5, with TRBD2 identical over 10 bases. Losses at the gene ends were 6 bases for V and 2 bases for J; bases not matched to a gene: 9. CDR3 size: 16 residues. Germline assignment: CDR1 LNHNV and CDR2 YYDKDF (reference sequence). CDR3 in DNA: TGTGCCACCAGACGTGGGCTAGCGGGGGCACAAGAGACCCAGTACTTC. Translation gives CATRRGLAGAQETQYF.

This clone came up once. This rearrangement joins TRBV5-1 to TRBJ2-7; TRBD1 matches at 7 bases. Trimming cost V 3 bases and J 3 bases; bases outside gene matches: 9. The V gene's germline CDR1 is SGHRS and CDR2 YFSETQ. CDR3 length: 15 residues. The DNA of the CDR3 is TGCGCCAGCAGCTCCCGGGACAGCGTGAGCTACGAGCAGTACTTC. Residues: CASSSRDSVSYEQYF.

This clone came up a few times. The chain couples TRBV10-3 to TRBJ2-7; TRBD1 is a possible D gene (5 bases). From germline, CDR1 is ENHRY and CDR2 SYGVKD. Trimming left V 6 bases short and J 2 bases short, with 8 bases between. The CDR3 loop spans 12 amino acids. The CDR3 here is CAIRDTTYEQYF. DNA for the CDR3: TGTGCCATCAGGGACACTACCTACGAGCAGTACTTC.

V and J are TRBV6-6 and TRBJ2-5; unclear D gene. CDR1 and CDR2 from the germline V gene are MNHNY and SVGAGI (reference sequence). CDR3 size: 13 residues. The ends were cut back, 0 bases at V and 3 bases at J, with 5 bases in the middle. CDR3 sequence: CASSYSLKETQYF. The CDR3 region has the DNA TGTGCCAGCAGTTACTCCCTAAAAGAGACCCAGTACTTC.

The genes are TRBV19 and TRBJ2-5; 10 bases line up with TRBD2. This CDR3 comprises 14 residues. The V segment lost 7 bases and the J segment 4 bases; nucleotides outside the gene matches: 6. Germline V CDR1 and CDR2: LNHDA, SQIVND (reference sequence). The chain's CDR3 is CASTSGGAGETQYF. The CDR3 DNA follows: TGTGCCAGTACGAGCGGGGGGGCTGGAGAGACCCAGTACTTC.

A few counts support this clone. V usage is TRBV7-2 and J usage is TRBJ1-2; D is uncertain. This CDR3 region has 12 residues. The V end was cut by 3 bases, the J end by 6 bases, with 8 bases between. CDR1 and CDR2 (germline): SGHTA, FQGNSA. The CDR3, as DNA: TGTGCCAGCAGCTTCGACATCGATGGCTACACCTTC. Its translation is CASSFDIDGYTF. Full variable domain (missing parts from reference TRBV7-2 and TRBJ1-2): GAGVSQSPSNKVTEKGKDVELRCDPISGHTALYWYRQSLGQGLEFLIYFQGNSAPDKSGLPSDRFSAERTGGSVSTLTIQRTQQEDSAVYLCASSFDIDGYTFGSGTRLTVV.

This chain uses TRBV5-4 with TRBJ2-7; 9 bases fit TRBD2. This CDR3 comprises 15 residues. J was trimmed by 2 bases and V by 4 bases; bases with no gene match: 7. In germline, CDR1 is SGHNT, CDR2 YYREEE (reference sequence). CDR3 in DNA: TGTGCCAGCAGCGAGGTGCGGGGGGGCACCTACGAGCAGTACTTC. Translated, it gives CASSEVRGGTYEQYF. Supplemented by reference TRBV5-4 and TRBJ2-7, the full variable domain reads ETGVTQSPTHLIKTRGQQVTLRCSSQSGHNTVSWYQQALGQGPQFIFQYYREEENGRGNFPPRFSGLQFPNYSSELNVNALELDDSALYLCASSEVRGGTYEQYFGPGTRLTVT.

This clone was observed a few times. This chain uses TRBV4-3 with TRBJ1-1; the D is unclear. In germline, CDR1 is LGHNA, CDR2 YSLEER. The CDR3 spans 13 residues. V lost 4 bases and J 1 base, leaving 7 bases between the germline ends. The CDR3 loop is CASSRASNTEAFF. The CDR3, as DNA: TGCGCCAGCAGCCGGGCCTCGAACACTGAAGCTTTCTTT.

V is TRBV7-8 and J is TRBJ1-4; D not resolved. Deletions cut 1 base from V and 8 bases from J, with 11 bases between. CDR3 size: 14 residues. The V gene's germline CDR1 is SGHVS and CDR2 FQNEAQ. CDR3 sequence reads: CASSLGERREKLFF. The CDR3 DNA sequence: TGTGCCAGCAGCTTAGGGGAGCGGCGAGAAAAACTGTTTTTT.

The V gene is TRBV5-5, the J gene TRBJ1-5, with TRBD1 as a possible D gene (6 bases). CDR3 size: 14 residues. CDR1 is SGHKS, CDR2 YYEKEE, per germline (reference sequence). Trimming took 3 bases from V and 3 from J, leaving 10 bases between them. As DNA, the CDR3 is TGTGCCAGCAGCTCCGACAGGATCAATCAGCCCCAGCATTTT. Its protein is CASSSDRINQPQHF.

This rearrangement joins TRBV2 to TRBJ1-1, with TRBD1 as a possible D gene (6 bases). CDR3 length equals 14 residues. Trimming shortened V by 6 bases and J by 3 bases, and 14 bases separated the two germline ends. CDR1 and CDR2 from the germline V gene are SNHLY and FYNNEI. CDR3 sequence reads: CASSRRGQDTEAFF. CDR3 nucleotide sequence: TGTGCCAGCAGCCGACGGGGACAAGACACTGAAGCTTTCTTT.